A selection of T cell receptor beta chains follows, all from one sample in a study of cytomegalovirus exposure and HLA in healthy donors. Profiling relied on immunoSEQ multiplex PCR, and the TCRdb table lists in-frame clones only, not all of them. The table shows roughly 120,000 clones, with roughly 80% occurring only once. Sequencing was carried out using PBMCs. These receptor sequences come from a man younger than 40 in good health and CMV-seronegative. CDR3s include the opening cysteine and the closing phenylalanine or tryptophan. A D gene is named only where the DNA matches it firmly. For some rows the clone size is stated as once, few or many, or as a class when expanded; others skip it.

17,TRBV27,TRBD2,.,TRBJ2-7,CASSLLGGAVRSYEQYF,TGTGCCAGCAGTTTATTGGGAGGGGCAGTCCGCTCCTACGAGCAGTACTTC
14,TRBV30,.,.,TRBJ2-7,CAWSVIGLQVGQYF,TGTGCCTGGAGTGTAATAGGACTACAAGTAGGGCAGTACTTC
14,TRBV5-6,TRBD1,.,TRBJ2-7,CASSFGTPGGEQYF,TGTGCCAGCAGCTTCGGGACCCCAGGGGGCGAGCAGTACTTC
15,TRBV10-3,.,.,TRBJ2-5,CAIRPRDTSRETQYF,TGTGCCATCAGACCCAGGGACACCTCCCGGGAGACCCAGTACTTC
15,TRBV5-1,.,.,TRBJ2-2,CASSLNSGLDGELFF,TGCGCCAGCAGCTTGAATTCAGGGCTTGACGGGGAGCTGTTTTTT
15,TRBV4-3,.,.,TRBJ2-1,CASSPELATYNEQFF,TGCGCCAGCAGCCCCGAACTAGCCACCTACAATGAGCAGTTCTTC
15,TRBV10-3,.,.,TRBJ1-1,CAISEPGTMNTEAFF,TGTGCCATCAGTGAACCCGGGACAATGAACACTGAAGCTTTCTTT
15,TRBV7-8,.,.,TRBJ2-7,CASSFSSQSSYEQYF,TGTGCCAGCAGCTTTAGCTCCCAGAGCTCCTACGAGCAGTACTTC
13,TRBV6-5,TRBD1,.,TRBJ1-5,CASGGQLNQPQHF,TGTGCCAGCGGGGGACAGCTCAATCAGCCCCAGCATTTT
13,TRBV25-1,.,.,TRBJ1-4,CASSLIDNEKLFF,TGTGCCAGCAGTCTAATTGATAATGAAAAACTGTTTTTT
15,TRBV5-1,TRBD2,.,TRBJ2-7,CASSLGPSGTYEQYF,TGCGCCAGCAGCTTGGGCCCTAGCGGGACCTACGAGCAGTACTTC
16,TRBV19,.,.,TRBJ2-3,CASSIGTRGVTDTQYF,TGTGCCAGTAGTATAGGCACCAGGGGAGTCACAGATACGCAGTATTTT
13,TRBV5-1,.,few,TRBJ1-4,CASSLVQGGKLFF,TGCGCCAGCAGCTTGGTACAGGGAGGGAAACTGTTTTTT
15,TRBV25-1,.,.,TRBJ1-1,CASSDPRSLNTEAFF,TGTGCCAGCAGTGATCCCAGGTCCCTGAACACTGAAGCTTTCTTT
14,TRBV7-2,TRBD2,.,TRBJ2-1,CASRPGLAGDEQFF,TGTGCCAGCAGACCGGGACTAGCGGGAGATGAGCAGTTCTTC
17,TRBV4-3,TRBD1,few,TRBJ1-3,CASSQESLSGGGNTIYF,TGCGCCAGCAGCCAAGAATCCCTGTCAGGGGGTGGAAACACCATATATTTT
15,TRBV28,.,.,TRBJ2-5,CASSPSRREKETQYF,TGTGCCAGCAGTCCCTCAAGGCGGGAAAAAGAGACCCAGTACTTC
14,TRBV19,.,.,TRBJ2-1,CASTGAGASNEQFF,TGTGCCAGTACCGGAGCTGGGGCCTCCAATGAGCAGTTCTTC